Presented here are 10 T cell receptor beta chains from one specimen sequenced in a study of neoadjuvant anti-PD-1 for oral cavity cancer. Clones were sequenced by immunoSEQ multiplex PCR, and TCRdb holds only the in-frame ones, with some missing. The table records about 9,300 clones, approximately 61% of them present only once. The sequencing used tumor tissue, collected before nivolumab (anti-PD-1) treatment. All receptors derive from a person between 40 and 80 years old with oral cavity squamous cell carcinoma.

This chain connects TRBV7-9 to TRBJ2-7; D is ambiguous. V lost 5 bases, J lost 1 base, and 18 bases lay in between. CDR3 size: 16 residues. Looked up from germline, CDR1 is SEHNR and CDR2 is FQNEAQ (reference sequence). The CDR3: CASSLPNPPASYEQYF. The CDR3 nucleotides are TGTGCCAGCAGCCTTCCCAATCCCCCTGCATCCTACGAGCAGTACTTC. Combining the CDR3 with reference TRBV7-9 and TRBJ2-7 gives the whole variable domain DTGVSQNPRHKITKRGQNVTFRCDPISEHNRLYWYRQTLGQGPEFLTYFQNEAQLEKSRLLSDRFSAERPKGSFSTLEIQRTEQGDSAMYLCASSLPNPPASYEQYFGPGTRLTVT.

The V call is TRBV11-2, the J call TRBJ2-5; D is ambiguous. The ends were cut back, 5 bases at V and 4 bases at J, with 20 bases in the middle. This CDR3 has 16 residues. Germline CDR1 is SGHAT and CDR2 is FQNNGV. CDR3 in DNA: TGTGCCAGCAGCGGTACAATAAAGACCCAAGGAGAGACCCAGTACTTC. This translates into CASSGTIKTQGETQYF.

The rearrangement joins TRBV18 to TRBJ2-7; D ambiguous. From germline, CDR1 is KGHSH and CDR2 LQKENI. V was clipped by 2 bases and J by 6 bases, with 8 bases between them. The CDR3 runs to 12 residues. This CDR3 reads CASSPDSREQYF. In nucleotides, the CDR3 is TGTGCCAGCTCACCAGATAGCCGCGAGCAGTACTTC.

V is TRBV5-4 and J is TRBJ2-3; TRBD1 aligns across 7 bases. This CDR3 has 18 residues. Per germline, CDR1 SGHNT and CDR2 YYREEE (reference sequence). The V segment lost 1 base and the J segment 4 bases; nucleotides outside the gene matches: 15. Here the CDR3 reads CASSLLVATGSIADTQYF. The CDR3 nucleotides are TGTGCCAGCAGCTTGCTAGTAGCGACAGGGTCCATCGCAGATACGCAGTATTTT.

The J gene is TRBJ1-5, the V gene TRBV5-1; 11 positions agree with TRBD1. Germline V CDR1 and CDR2: SGHRS, YFSETQ. The CDR3 has 15 residues. V shed 4 bases and J 5 bases; nucleotides not matched to a gene: 5. CDR3 sequence: CASSPGTGGDQPQHF. As DNA, the CDR3 is TGCGCCAGCAGCCCTGGGACAGGGGGTGATCAGCCCCAGCATTTT.

V is TRBV6-5 and J is TRBJ2-1; 11 bases map to TRBD1. Trimming at V came to 6 bases and at J to 3 bases, leaving 4 bases not matched to a gene. There are 15 residues in the CDR3. Germline CDR1 is MNHEY and CDR2 is SVGAGI. The CDR3 coding sequence is TGTGCCAGCAGCTCCGGGACAGGGGGCTACAATGAGCAGTTCTTC. Amino acids: CASSSGTGGYNEQFF.

A word on this clone: An end of the junction differs from the germline gene, which may be a read error. The chain links TRBV6-6 to TRBJ1-2; D is undetermined. Per germline, CDR1 MNHNY and CDR2 SVGAGI (reference sequence). The CDR3 runs to 13 residues. In DNA, the CDR3 is TGTGCCAGCAGTGAGCTAGAAGTTTTGGGGTGGTACTTC. Its protein is CASSELEVLGWYF.

This clone has more than one count but fewer than ten. The CDR3 region is CASSVHNNSPLHF. The CDR3 nucleotides are TGTGCCAGCAGCGTACACAATAATTCACCCCTCCACTTT. The rearrangement joins TRBV9 to TRBJ1-6; D is unclear. Per germline, CDR1 SGDLS and CDR2 YYNGEE. V lost 1 base to trimming and J lost 5 bases, with 4 bases between them. The CDR3 consists of 13 residues.

This chain joins TRBV11-3 and TRBJ2-1; 7 bases match TRBD2. In germline, CDR1 is SGHNT, CDR2 YENEEA. There are 12 residues in the CDR3. V lost 5 bases, J lost 9 bases, and 4 bases stayed unmatched. The CDR3 region is CASSRGESEQFF. CDR3 in DNA: TGTGCCAGCAGCCGGGGGGAGAGTGAGCAGTTCTTC.

V is TRBV18 and J is TRBJ2-7; D not resolved. Trimming took 2 bases from V and 0 from J, leaving 5 bases between them. The CDR3 consists of 13 residues. Per germline, CDR1 KGHSH and CDR2 LQKENI. DNA of the CDR3: TGTGCCAGCTCACCATCCTCCTCCTACGAGCAGTACTTC. It codes for CASSPSSSYEQYF.